Below are 23 T cell receptor beta chains sequenced from a single sample in a study of blood T cell repertoires in COVID-19. Generated by immunoSEQ multiplex PCR, the TCRdb table keeps only in-frame clones and is missing some. The data contain 220,000 or so clones, around 83% of them seen just once; the ten biggest clones take up approximately 8.4%. Sequences were obtained from peripheral blood. The receptors come from a woman older than 75 with COVID-19, enrolled during active disease.

This sequence joins TRBV19 and TRBJ2-7, with 8 nucleotides matching TRBD1. Germline V CDR1 and CDR2: LNHDA, SQIVND (reference sequence). The CDR3 runs to 15 residues. The J segment lost 3 bases and the V segment lost 6 bases, leaving 10 bases of the junction unmatched. The CDR3 is CASSPGGSGGYEQYF. The DNA for the CDR3 is TGTGCCAGTAGCCCAGGGGGCAGTGGTGGCTACGAGCAGTACTTC. Combining the CDR3 with reference TRBV19 and TRBJ2-7 gives the whole variable domain DGGITQSPKYLFRKEGQNVTLSCEQNLNHDAMYWYRQDPGQGLRLIYYSQIVNDFQKGDIAEGYSVSREKKESFPLTVTSAQKNPTAFYLCASSPGGSGGYEQYFGPGTRLTVT.

This clone was seen only once. V usage is TRBV5-4 and J usage is TRBJ1-5; the match to TRBD1 covers 7 bases. The germline V gene encodes CDR1 SGHNT and CDR2 YYREEE (reference sequence). The CDR3 extends over 14 amino acids. J lost 4 bases, V lost 1 base, and 2 bases had no gene match. CDR3 loop: CASSLQGVNQPQHF. DNA of the CDR3: TGTGCCAGCAGCTTGCAGGGGGTGAATCAGCCCCAGCATTTT.

The chain has TRBV7-9 and TRBJ2-3, with D possibly matching TRBD1 (6 bases). The V end was cut by 0 bases, the J end by 2 bases, with 9 bases between. Germline V gene lookup returns CDR1 SEHNR and CDR2 FQNEAQ (reference sequence). The CDR3 is 15 amino acids. The CDR3 nucleotides are TGTGCCAGCAGCTTAGCCAGGGGCTCCACAGATACGCAGTATTTT. Protein product: CASSLARGSTDTQYF. Full variable domain (outside the CDR3, taken from reference TRBV7-9 and TRBJ2-3): DTGVSQNPRHKITKRGQNVTFRCDPISEHNRLYWYRQTLGQGPEFLTYFQNEAQLEKSRLLSDRFSAERPKGSFSTLEIQRTEQGDSAMYLCASSLARGSTDTQYFGPGTRLTVL.

The J gene is TRBJ2-3, the V gene TRBV6-2 or TRBV6-3; 10 nucleotides agree with TRBD2. The trim removed 3 bases at V and 5 bases at J, leaving 5 bases unmatched. CDR1 and CDR2 from the germline V gene are MNHEY and SVGEGT. The CDR3 spans 15 residues. The CDR3 nucleotides read TGTGCCAGCAGTTATTCAGCGGGAGGGTTAGATACGCAGTATTTT. Translating gives CASSYSAGGLDTQYF.

The rearrangement joins TRBV9 to TRBJ1-6; D not certain. This CDR3 spans 14 amino acids. Per the germline V gene, CDR1 is SGDLS and CDR2 is YYNGEE. V lost 2 bases and J lost 10, with 13 bases in between. This CDR3 is CASSVGLERSPLHF. The CDR3 nucleotides read TGTGCCAGCAGCGTTGGCCTCGAGAGGTCACCCCTCCACTTT.

CDR3 amino acids: CASSVDPAGFYNEQFF. CDR3 nucleotide sequence: TGTGCCAGCAGCGTAGACCCAGCGGGGTTTTACAATGAGCAGTTCTTC. This chain connects TRBV9 to TRBJ2-1; 7 bases align to TRBD2. J gave up 4 bases and V 0 bases, and 7 bases lay outside the gene matches. CDR1 and CDR2 (germline): SGDLS, YYNGEE. The CDR3 runs 16 residues.

CDR3 in DNA: TGTGCCAGCAGTACTGTAGATCGAGATGGCTACACCTTC. This codes for CASSTVDRDGYTF. This chain connects TRBV27 to TRBJ1-2; D remains unclear. The CDR3 has 13 residues. Looked up from germline, CDR1 is MNHEY and CDR2 is SMNVEV (reference sequence). Trimming shortened V by 5 bases and J by 6 bases, and 13 bases separated the two germline ends.

There are a few counts of this clone. The chain recombines TRBV18 with TRBJ1-1; no clear D gene. Germline loops: CDR1 KGHSH, CDR2 LQKENI. The germline V and J ends were trimmed by 0 bases and 3 bases, with 11 bases remaining between them. CDR3 size: 15 residues. Here the CDR3 DNA reads TGTGCCAGCTCACCACCAGGCACAGCAGACACTGAAGCTTTCTTT. Its protein product is CASSPPGTADTEAFF.

The V call is TRBV5-4, the J call TRBJ2-7; 8 nucleotides agree with TRBD2. V lost 2 bases to trimming and J lost 3 bases; unmatched junction nucleotides: 4. The CDR3 runs 14 residues. Germline values: CDR1 SGHNT, CDR2 YYREEE (reference sequence). The chain's CDR3 is CASSFSGTSYEQYF. The CDR3 DNA reads as TGTGCCAGCAGCTTCTCCGGGACTAGCTACGAGCAGTACTTC.

This chain joins TRBV6-6 and TRBJ1-2; D gene ambiguous. The CDR3 has 13 residues. Trimming left V 5 bases short and J 6 bases short, with 13 bases between. The germline CDR1 and CDR2 sequences are MNHNY and SVGAGI (reference sequence). CDR3 amino acids: CASSLPTADGYTF. The DNA of the CDR3 is TGTGCCAGCAGTCTCCCCACAGCGGATGGCTACACCTTC.

This clone showed up just once. The rearrangement uses TRBV10-3 and TRBJ1-1; 9 bases agree with TRBD1. This CDR3 region has 16 residues. Losses at the gene ends were 6 bases for V and 4 bases for J; bases not matched to a gene: 12. Looked up from germline, CDR1 is ENHRY and CDR2 is SYGVKD. The DNA for the CDR3 is TGTGCCATCAGCGGACAGGGGCCCACTGTGGGCACTGAAGCTTTCTTT. This sequence encodes CAISGQGPTVGTEAFF.

The chain carries TRBV7-2 and TRBJ2-1, with 9 bases that match TRBD2. After removal of 3 bases from V and 6 bases from J, the junction contained 6 bases not matched to a gene. The CDR3 runs to 15 residues. The germline V gene encodes CDR1 SGHTA and CDR2 FQGNSA. CDR3 sequence reads: CASSFLRGRANEQFF. Written as DNA, the CDR3 is TGTGCCAGCAGCTTTCTACGCGGGAGGGCCAATGAGCAGTTCTTC.

V usage is TRBV5-1 and J usage is TRBJ1-1, with D uncertain. From germline, CDR1 is SGHRS and CDR2 YFSETQ. V was cut by 4 bases and J by 1 base, with 14 bases left in between. This CDR3 region has 15 residues. The CDR3 loop is CASSPGPGRNTEAFF. The CDR3 DNA reads as TGCGCCAGCAGCCCCGGCCCGGGGAGGAACACTGAAGCTTTCTTT.

This rearrangement joins TRBV29-1 to TRBJ2-3; perhaps TRBD1 as D (5 bases). The V end lost 7 bases, the J end lost 15 bases, and 23 bases lay between the germline ends. Germline V gives CDR1 SQVTM, CDR2 ANQGSEA. The CDR3 loop spans 12 amino acids. The CDR3 region is CSALRDQGKGYF. For the CDR3, the DNA is TGCAGCGCCCTCCGAGACCAGGGTAAAGGTTATTTT.

J is TRBJ1-1 and V is TRBV2; 9 nucleotides match TRBD1. V shed 7 bases, J shed 2 bases, and the junction held 5 bases outside the gene matches. Germline V gene lookup returns CDR1 SNHLY and CDR2 FYNNEI. CDR3 length: 14 amino acids. The chain's CDR3 is CASTGTGSNTEAFF. The CDR3 coding sequence is TGTGCCAGCACGGGGACAGGGAGTAACACTGAAGCTTTCTTT.

This clone was seen just once. The CDR3 loop is CASSLTGLGNQPQHF. The CDR3 region has the DNA TGCGCCAGCAGCCTGACAGGATTAGGCAATCAGCCCCAGCATTTT. The chain employs TRBV4-1 and TRBJ1-5, with D possibly being TRBD1 (6 bases). Trimming took 4 bases from V and 2 from J, leaving 12 bases between them. Per the germline V gene, CDR1 is MGHRA and CDR2 is YSYEKL. The CDR3 is 15 residues long.

The chain is built from TRBV3-1 (or the pseudogene TRBV3-2) and TRBJ2-1; tentatively, D is TRBD2 (5 bases). Germline V CDR1 and CDR2: LGHDT, YNNKEL (reference sequence). With 0 bases removed from V and 0 bases from J, the gap between germline ends came to 6 bases. The CDR3 length is 15 residues. The CDR3 spells CASSQDRDSYNEQFF. The CDR3 nucleotides read TGTGCCAGCAGCCAAGATCGGGACTCCTACAATGAGCAGTTCTTC.

V is TRBV24-1 and J is TRBJ2-1, with a tentative D call TRBD2 (5 bases). V lost 4 bases to trimming and J lost 4 bases, with 10 bases between them. The germline V gene encodes CDR1 KGHDR and CDR2 SFDVKD. CDR3 size: 14 residues. The CDR3 here is CATSESQRYNEQFF. DNA of the CDR3: TGTGCCACCAGTGAGTCCCAGCGGTACAATGAGCAGTTCTTC.

The rearrangement uses TRBV28 and TRBJ1-2, with D perhaps matching TRBD1 (6 bases). Germline V gene data show CDR1 as MDHEN and CDR2 as SYDVKM. Between the trimmed V and J ends, which lost 8 bases and 7 bases, there was a span of 20 bases. The CDR3 sequence is 14 residues long. DNA for the CDR3: TGTGCCAGCTGGGTACCGGGACAAGCGTCTGGCTACACCTTC. Translated, it gives CASWVPGQASGYTF.

The rearrangement links TRBV7-9 to TRBJ1-4, with D perhaps TRBD1 (5 bases). The CDR3 runs to 14 residues. V was cut by 1 base and J by 5 bases, with 8 bases left in between. CDR1 is SEHNR, CDR2 FQNEAQ, per germline (reference sequence). The CDR3, as DNA: TGTGCCAGCAGCTTAGAGGGGTTAAATGAAAAACTGTTTTTT. It encodes CASSLEGLNEKLFF. The variable domain in full, with the rest retrieved from reference TRBV7-9 and TRBJ1-4, is DTGVSQNPRHKITKRGQNVTFRCDPISEHNRLYWYRQTLGQGPEFLTYFQNEAQLEKSRLLSDRFSAERPKGSFSTLEIQRTEQGDSAMYLCASSLEGLNEKLFFGSGTQLSVL.

The J gene is TRBJ1-2, the V gene TRBV19; TRBD1 agrees at 9 bases. CDR1 is LNHDA, CDR2 SQIVND, per germline (reference sequence). The CDR3 runs to 15 residues. The V and J ends lost 6 bases and 5 bases, in that order; junction bases with no gene match: 10. The CDR3 is CASRPPGTGLYGYTF. The CDR3, as DNA: TGTGCCAGTAGGCCCCCCGGGACAGGGCTTTATGGCTACACCTTC.

The chain couples TRBV6-5 to TRBJ1-4; 8 nucleotides align to TRBD1. After removal of 8 bases from V and 0 bases from J, the junction contained 2 bases not matched to a gene. CDR1 MNHEY and CDR2 SVGAGI come from the germline V gene. The CDR3 spans 14 residues. This chain's CDR3 is CASGRGPTNEKLFF. The DNA of the CDR3 is TGTGCCAGCGGCAGGGGGCCAACTAATGAAAAACTGTTTTTT.

The chain employs TRBV11-2 and TRBJ2-2, with TRBD2 identical over 8 bases. Looked up from germline, CDR1 is SGHAT and CDR2 is FQNNGV. Unmatched junction bases numbered 8, after V lost 6 bases and J lost 2 bases. The CDR3 consists of 16 residues. CDR3 in amino acids: CASSLSGGRNTGELFF. CDR3 sequence (DNA): TGTGCCAGCAGTCTCAGCGGGGGACGAAACACCGGGGAGCTGTTTTTT.